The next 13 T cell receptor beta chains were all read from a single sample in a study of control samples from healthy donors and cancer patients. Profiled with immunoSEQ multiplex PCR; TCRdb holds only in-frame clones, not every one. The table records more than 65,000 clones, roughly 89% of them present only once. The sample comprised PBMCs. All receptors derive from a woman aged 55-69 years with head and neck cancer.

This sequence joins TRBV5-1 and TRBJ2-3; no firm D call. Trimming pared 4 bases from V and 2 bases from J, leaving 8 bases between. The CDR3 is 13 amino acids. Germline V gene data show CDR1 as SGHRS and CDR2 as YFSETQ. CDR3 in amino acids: CASSPRVTDTQYF. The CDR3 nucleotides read TGCGCCAGCAGCCCTCGAGTCACAGATACGCAGTATTTT.

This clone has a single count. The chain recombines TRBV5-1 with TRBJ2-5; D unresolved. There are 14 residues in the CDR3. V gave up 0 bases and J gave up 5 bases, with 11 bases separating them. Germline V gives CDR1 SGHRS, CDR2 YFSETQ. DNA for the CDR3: TGCGCCAGCAGCTTGGATGCATTTTCGGAGACCCAGTACTTC. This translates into CASSLDAFSETQYF.

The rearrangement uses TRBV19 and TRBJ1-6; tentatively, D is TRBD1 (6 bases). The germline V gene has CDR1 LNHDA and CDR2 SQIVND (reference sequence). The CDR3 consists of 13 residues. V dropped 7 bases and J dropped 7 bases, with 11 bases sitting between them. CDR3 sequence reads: CASTGQSNSPLHF. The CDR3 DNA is TGTGCCAGTACAGGACAGTCAAATTCACCCCTCCACTTT.

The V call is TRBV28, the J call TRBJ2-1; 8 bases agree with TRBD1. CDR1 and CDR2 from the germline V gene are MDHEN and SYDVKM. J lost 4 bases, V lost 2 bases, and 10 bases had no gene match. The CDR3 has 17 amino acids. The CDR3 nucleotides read TGTGCCAGCAGTTTAGGGATGCGTGACAGGGGATACAATGAGCAGTTCTTC. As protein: CASSLGMRDRGYNEQFF.

The CDR3: CASSRTGDTGELFF. CDR3 bases: TGTGCCAGCAGTCGGACAGGAGACACCGGGGAGCTGTTTTTT. The chain combines TRBV9 with TRBJ2-2; 7 bases agree with TRBD1. The ends lost 5 bases at V and 3 bases at J; junction bases unmatched: 4. Per the germline V gene, CDR1 is SGDLS and CDR2 is YYNGEE. This CDR3 spans 14 amino acids. Variable domain in full (rest from reference TRBV9 and TRBJ2-2): DSGVTQTPKHLITATGQRVTLRCSPRSGDLSVYWYQQSLDQGLQFLIQYYNGEERAKGNILERFSAQQFPDLHSELNLSSLELGDSALYFCASSRTGDTGELFFGEGSRLTVL.

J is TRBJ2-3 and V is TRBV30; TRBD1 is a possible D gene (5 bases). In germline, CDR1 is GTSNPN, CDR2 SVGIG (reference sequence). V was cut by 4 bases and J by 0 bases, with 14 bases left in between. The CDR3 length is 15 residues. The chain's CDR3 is CAWTLGDPSTDTQYF. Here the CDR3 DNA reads TGTGCCTGGACCCTAGGGGATCCTAGCACAGATACGCAGTATTTT.

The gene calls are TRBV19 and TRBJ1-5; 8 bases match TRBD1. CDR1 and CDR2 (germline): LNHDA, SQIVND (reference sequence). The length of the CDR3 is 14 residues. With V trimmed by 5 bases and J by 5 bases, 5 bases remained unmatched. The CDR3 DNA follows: TGTGCCAGTAGTGGCACAGGGGGTCATCAGCCCCAGCATTTT. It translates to CASSGTGGHQPQHF.

In DNA form, the CDR3 reads TGTGCCAGCAGCAAAGGAGGGGCACGGGGGGCCAACGTCCTGACTTTC. Translated, it gives CASSKGGARGANVLTF. This chain joins TRBV5-4 and TRBJ2-6, with a weak D call TRBD2 (6 bases). The V gene's germline CDR1 is SGHNT and CDR2 YYREEE (reference sequence). V lost 4 bases, J lost 4 bases, and 15 bases lay in between. The CDR3 covers 16 residues.

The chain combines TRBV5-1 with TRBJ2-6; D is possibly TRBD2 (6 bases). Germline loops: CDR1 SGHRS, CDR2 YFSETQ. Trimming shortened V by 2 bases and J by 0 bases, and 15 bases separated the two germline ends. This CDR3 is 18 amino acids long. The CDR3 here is CASSFHREPSSGANVLTF. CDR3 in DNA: TGCGCCAGCAGCTTTCATCGGGAGCCGAGCTCTGGGGCCAACGTCCTGACTTTC.

CDR3 amino acids: CASSEGLAGVREQYF. The CDR3 bases are TGTGCCAGCAGCGAAGGACTAGCGGGAGTGCGCGAGCAGTACTTC. The V gene is TRBV6-6, the J gene TRBJ2-7, with 13 bases matching TRBD2. Germline V gene data show CDR1 as MNHNY and CDR2 as SVGAGI (reference sequence). This CDR3 has 15 amino acids. V shed 6 bases and J 6 bases; nucleotides not matched to a gene: 8.

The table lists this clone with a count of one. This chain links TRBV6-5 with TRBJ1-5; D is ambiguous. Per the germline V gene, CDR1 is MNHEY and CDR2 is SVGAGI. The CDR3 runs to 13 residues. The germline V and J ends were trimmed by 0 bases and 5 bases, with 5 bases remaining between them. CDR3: CASSYSIHQPQHF. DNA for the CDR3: TGTGCCAGCAGTTACTCGATCCATCAGCCCCAGCATTTT.

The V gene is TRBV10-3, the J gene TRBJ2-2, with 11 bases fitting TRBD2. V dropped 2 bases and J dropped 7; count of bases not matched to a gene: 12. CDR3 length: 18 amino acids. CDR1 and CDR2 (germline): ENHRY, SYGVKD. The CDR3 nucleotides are TGTGCCATCAGTGAGGGACTAGCGGGTGCCTTTTCGAGCGGGGAGCTGTTTTTT. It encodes CAISEGLAGAFSSGELFF.

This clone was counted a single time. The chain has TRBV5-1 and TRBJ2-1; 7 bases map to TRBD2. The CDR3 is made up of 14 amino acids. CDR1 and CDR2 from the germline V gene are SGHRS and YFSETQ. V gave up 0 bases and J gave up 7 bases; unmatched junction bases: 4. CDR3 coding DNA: TGCGCCAGCAGCTTGGGCGGGAGTCTGAATGAGCAGTTCTTC. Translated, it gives CASSLGGSLNEQFF.